Listed below are T cell receptor beta chains from one sample, sequenced in a study of T cell repertoires in cytomegalovirus infection. TCRdb independently ran MiXCR on the reads; one entry per CDR3 protein. The table shows more than 150,000 distinct CDR3 sequences, with 28% occurring only once. The sequencing input was PBMCs. The receptor source for this set is a human donor in good health (CMV status not recorded). Some clones in this sample may be carry-over from other donors' samples. The CDR3 runs from the conserved cysteine through the conserved F or W. D genes are given only for firm matches. A clone size is listed for some rows: how often the clone was seen (once, few, many), or a class if it is expanded.

D | J | size | V | DNA | CDR3
- | TRBJ1-4 | - | TRBV6-6 | TGTGCCAGCAGTTACTCGTCGTTTTCTACAACTAATGAAAAACTGTTTTTT | CASSYSSFSTTNEKLFF
- | TRBJ2-3 | - | TRBV6-5 | TGTGCCAGCAGCCCAACCCTTCAGAGTACGCAGTATTTT | CASSPTLQSTQYF
- | TRBJ1-2 | - | TRBV4-1 | TGCGCCAGCAGCGACCGAAAGGAAGCTAACTATGGCTACACCTTC | CASSDRKEANYGYTF
TRBD1 | TRBJ1-1 | - | TRBV19 | TGTGCCAGTAGCAGGGACAGCCGGGGGACTGAAGCTTTCTTT | CASSRDSRGTEAFF
TRBD2 | TRBJ2-2 | - | TRBV5-1 | TGCGCCAGCAGCTACCGGACTAGCGTCGGCACCGGGGAGCTGTTTTTT | CASSYRTSVGTGELFF
- | TRBJ2-4 | - | TRBV7-8 | TGTGCCAGCAGCTCCGGTAGGAGGGGAAACATTCAGTACTTC | CASSSGRRGNIQYF
- | TRBJ2-1 | many | TRBV11-3 | TGTGCCAGCAGCCCCAGCCCCCCGACAGAGAGCTCCTACAATGAGCAGTTCTTC | CASSPSPPTESSYNEQFF
TRBD1 | TRBJ2-3 | - | TRBV5-4 | TGTGCCAGCGTGGACAGGGGAATAGATACGCAGTATTTT | CASVDRGIDTQYF
- | TRBJ1-6 | many | TRBV7-2 | TGTGCCAGCAGCCGGGGTTTCTATAATTCACCCCTCCACTTT | CASSRGFYNSPLHF
- | TRBJ1-1 | many | TRBV7-2 | TGTGCCAGCACCCCGACTGGGAGGGGGGTTGAAGCTTTCTTT | CASTPTGRGVEAFF
TRBD2 | TRBJ2-2 | few | TRBV6-6 | TGTGCCAGCAGTCTCCTTCTAGCGGGGGCCGTGCCCGGGGAGCTGTTTTTT | CASSLLLAGAVPGELFF
- | TRBJ1-6 | few | TRBV7-8 | TGTGCCAGCAGCTTAGAACGGAAAAATTCACCCCTCCACTTT | CASSLERKNSPLHF
- | TRBJ2-7 | - | TRBV6-1 | TGTGCCAGCAGTGCCGAGGCCGGATACGAGCAGTACTTC | CASSAEAGYEQYF
- | TRBJ1-2 | - | TRBV9 | TGTGCCAGCAGTTTTGGGAGCGGCCAAAACTATGGCTACACCTTC | CASSFGSGQNYGYTF
TRBD2 | TRBJ2-1 | few | TRBV7-2 | TGTGCCAGCAGCTTAGCGATAGCGGGCGGGGTTGAGCAGTTCTTC | CASSLAIAGGVEQFF
TRBD1 | TRBJ1-2 | - | TRBV13 | TGTGCCAGCAGCTTGCTCGAGGGGACAGGGGGCAGAAACTATGGCTACACCTTC | CASSLLEGTGGRNYGYTF
TRBD1 | TRBJ2-3 | few | TRBV19 | TGTGCCAGTAGCCTAGGGGGCGTCAAGACAGATACGCAGTATTTT | CASSLGGVKTDTQYF
- | TRBJ1-2 | - | TRBV7-9 | TGTGCCAGCAGCTTAGGGGACCAAAACTATGGCTACACCTTC | CASSLGDQNYGYTF
TRBD1 | TRBJ2-6 | many | TRBV7-2 | TGTGCCAGCAAGATAGGGGGCGCTGGGGCCAACGTCCTGACTTTC | CASKIGGAGANVLTF
- | TRBJ1-1 | many | TRBV7-2 | TGTGCCAGCAGCTTGACCATGAACACTGAAGCTTTCTTT | CASSLTMNTEAFF